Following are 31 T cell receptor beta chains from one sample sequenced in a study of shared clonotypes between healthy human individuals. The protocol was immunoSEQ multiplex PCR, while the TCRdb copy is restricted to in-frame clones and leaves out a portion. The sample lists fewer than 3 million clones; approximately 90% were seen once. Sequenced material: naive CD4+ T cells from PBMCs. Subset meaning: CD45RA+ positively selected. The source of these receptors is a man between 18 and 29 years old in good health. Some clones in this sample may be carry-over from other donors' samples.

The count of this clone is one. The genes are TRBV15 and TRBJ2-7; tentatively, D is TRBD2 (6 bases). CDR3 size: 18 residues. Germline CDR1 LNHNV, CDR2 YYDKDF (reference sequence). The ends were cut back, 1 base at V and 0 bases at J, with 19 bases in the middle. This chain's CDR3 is CATSRVIGSSTSSYEQYF. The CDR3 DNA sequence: TGTGCCACCAGCAGAGTAATAGGGAGCTCGACTAGCTCCTACGAGCAGTACTTC.

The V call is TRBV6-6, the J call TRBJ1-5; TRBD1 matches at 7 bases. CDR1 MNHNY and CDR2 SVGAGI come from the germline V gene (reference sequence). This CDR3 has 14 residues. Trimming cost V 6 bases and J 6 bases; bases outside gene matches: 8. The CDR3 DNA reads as TGTGCCAGCAGGTCCGGGACAGTGATTCAGCCCCAGCATTTT. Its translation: CASRSGTVIQPQHF.

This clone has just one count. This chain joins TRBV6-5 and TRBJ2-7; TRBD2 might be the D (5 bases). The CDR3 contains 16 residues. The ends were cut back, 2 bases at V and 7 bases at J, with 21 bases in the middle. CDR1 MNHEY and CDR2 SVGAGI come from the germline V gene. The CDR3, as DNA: TGTGCCAGCAGTTACCACAGCGAGAGGGCGGCGATGGAGCAGTACTTC. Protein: CASSYHSERAAMEQYF.

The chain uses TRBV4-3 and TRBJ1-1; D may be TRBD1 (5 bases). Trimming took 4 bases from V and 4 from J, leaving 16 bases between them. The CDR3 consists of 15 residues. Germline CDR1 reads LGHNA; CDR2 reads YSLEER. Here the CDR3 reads CASSPREIAGTEAFF. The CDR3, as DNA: TGCGCCAGCAGCCCCAGGGAAATCGCAGGCACTGAAGCTTTCTTT.

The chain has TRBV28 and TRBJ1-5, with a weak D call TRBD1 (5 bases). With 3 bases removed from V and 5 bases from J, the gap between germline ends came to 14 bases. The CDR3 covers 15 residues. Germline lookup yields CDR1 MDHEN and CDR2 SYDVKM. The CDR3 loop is CASSFRSRGYQPQHF. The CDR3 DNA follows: TGTGCCAGCAGTTTCAGGTCTAGGGGATATCAGCCCCAGCATTTT.

In DNA form, the CDR3 reads TGTGCCAGCAGCTTCTCTGCGGTAGGGTACACAGATACGCAGTATTTT. It codes for CASSFSAVGYTDTQYF. The V and J genes are TRBV7-9 and TRBJ2-3; D uncertain. Trimming cost V 3 bases and J 2 bases, with 15 bases left between them. Germline V CDR1 and CDR2: SEHNR, FQNEAQ (reference sequence). The CDR3 runs to 16 residues.

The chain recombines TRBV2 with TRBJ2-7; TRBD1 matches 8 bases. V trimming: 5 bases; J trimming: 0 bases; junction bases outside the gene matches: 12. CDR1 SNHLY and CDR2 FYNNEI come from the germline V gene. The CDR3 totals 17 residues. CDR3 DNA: TGTGCCAGCAGTCTACTAGGGCCAGGGGGCCTCTCCTACGAGCAGTACTTC. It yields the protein CASSLLGPGGLSYEQYF.

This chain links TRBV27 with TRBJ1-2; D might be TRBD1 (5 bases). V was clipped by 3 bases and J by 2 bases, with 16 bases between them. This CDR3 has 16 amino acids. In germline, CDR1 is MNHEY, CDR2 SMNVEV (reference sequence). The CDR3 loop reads CASSFLTKSGNYGYTF. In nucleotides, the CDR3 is TGTGCCAGCAGTTTCCTAACCAAGTCAGGGAACTATGGCTACACCTTC.

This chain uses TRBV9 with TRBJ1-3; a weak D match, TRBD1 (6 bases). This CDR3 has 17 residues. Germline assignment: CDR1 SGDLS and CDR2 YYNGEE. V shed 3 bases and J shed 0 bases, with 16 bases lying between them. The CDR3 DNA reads TGTGCCAGCAGCGCTGCGATGGGGACACACTCTGGAAACACCATATATTTT. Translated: CASSAAMGTHSGNTIYF.

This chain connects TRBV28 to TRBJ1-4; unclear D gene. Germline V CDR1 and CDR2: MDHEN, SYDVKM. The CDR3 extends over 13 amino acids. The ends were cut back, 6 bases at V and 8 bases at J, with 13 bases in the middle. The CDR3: CASRLPRPEKLFF. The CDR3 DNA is TGTGCCAGCAGACTCCCCCGCCCGGAAAAACTGTTTTTT.

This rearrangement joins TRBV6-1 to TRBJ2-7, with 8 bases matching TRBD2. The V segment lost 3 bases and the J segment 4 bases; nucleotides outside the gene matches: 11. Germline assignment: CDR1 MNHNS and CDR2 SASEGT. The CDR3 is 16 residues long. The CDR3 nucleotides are TGTGCCAGCAGTGAGCAACCTCCGGGACTAGGGTACGAGCAGTACTTC. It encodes CASSEQPPGLGYEQYF.

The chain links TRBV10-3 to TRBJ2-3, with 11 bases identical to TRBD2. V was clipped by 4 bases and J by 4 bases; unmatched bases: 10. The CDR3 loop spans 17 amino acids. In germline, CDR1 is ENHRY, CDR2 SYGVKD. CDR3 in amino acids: CAISGPQLAGEADTQYF. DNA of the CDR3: TGTGCCATCAGTGGACCCCAACTAGCGGGAGAAGCAGATACGCAGTATTTT.

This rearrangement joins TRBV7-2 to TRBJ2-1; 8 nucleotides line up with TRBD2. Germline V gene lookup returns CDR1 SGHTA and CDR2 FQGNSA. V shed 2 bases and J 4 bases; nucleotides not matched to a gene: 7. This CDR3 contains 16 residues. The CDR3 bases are TGTGCCAGCAGCTTAAGTCCTAGCGGGCCTTACAATGAGCAGTTCTTC. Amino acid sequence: CASSLSPSGPYNEQFF.

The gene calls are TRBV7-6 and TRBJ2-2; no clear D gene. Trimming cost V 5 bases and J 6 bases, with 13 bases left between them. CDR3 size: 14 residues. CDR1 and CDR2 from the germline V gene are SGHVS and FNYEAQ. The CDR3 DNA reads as TGTGCCAGCAGCCCCCTTGAAGGGCCCGGGGAGCTGTTTTTT. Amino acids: CASSPLEGPGELFF.

The CDR3 region is CASSSSQQGNYGYTF. Written as DNA, the CDR3 is TGTGCCAGCAGCTCCTCTCAGCAGGGGAACTATGGCTACACCTTC. The chain recombines TRBV13 with TRBJ1-2; TRBD1 might be the D (6 bases). The CDR3 is 15 amino acids. V was trimmed by 4 bases and J by 2 bases, leaving 14 bases between them. Germline V lookup: CDR1 PRHDT, CDR2 FYEKMQ (reference sequence).

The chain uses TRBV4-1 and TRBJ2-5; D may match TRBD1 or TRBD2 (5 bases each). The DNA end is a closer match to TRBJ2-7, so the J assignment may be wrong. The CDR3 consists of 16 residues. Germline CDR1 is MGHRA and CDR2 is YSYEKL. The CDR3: CASSHAPGTVAYEQYF. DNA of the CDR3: TGCGCCAGCAGCCACGCCCCCGGGACGGTGGCCTACGAGCAGTACTTC.

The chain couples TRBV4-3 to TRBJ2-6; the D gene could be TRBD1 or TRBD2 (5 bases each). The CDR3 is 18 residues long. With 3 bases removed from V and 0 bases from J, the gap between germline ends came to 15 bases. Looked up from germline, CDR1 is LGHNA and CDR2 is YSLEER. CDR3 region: CASSHDGDLYSGANVLTF. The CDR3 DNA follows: TGCGCCAGCAGCCATGATGGGGACCTGTACTCTGGGGCCAACGTCCTGACTTTC.

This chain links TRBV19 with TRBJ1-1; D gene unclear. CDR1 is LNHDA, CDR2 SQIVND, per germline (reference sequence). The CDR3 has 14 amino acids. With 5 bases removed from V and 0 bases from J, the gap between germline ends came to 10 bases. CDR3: CASSRNNLNTEAFF. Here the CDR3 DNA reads TGTGCCAGTAGTCGAAACAACCTGAACACTGAAGCTTTCTTT.

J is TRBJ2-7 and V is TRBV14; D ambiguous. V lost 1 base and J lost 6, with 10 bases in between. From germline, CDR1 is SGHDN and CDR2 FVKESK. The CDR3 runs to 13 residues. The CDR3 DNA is TGTGCCAGCAGCCAAGGGCGGAGTGTCGAGCAGTACTTC. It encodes CASSQGRSVEQYF.

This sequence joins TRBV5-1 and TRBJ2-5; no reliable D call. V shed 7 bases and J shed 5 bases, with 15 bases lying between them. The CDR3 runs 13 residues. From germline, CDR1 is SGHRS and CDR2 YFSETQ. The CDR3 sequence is CASSRPPDETQYF. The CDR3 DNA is TGCGCCAGCTCCCGCCCCCCCGACGAGACCCAGTACTTC.

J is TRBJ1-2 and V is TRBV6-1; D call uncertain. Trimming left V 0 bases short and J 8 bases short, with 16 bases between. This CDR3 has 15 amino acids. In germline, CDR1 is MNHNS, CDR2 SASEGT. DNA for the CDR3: TGTGCCAGCAGTGAAGCGGCCGGCGAATTGGGGGGCTACACCTTC. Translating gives CASSEAAGELGGYTF.

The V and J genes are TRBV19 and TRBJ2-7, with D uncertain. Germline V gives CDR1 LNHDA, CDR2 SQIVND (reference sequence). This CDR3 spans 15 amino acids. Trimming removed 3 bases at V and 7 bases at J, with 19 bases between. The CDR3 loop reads CASSMSANPITEQYF. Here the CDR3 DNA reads TGTGCCAGTAGTATGTCGGCAAACCCCATTACAGAGCAGTACTTC.

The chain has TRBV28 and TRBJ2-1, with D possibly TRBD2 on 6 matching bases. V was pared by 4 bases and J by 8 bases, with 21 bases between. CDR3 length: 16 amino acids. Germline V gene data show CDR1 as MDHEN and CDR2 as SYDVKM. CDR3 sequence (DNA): TGTGCCAGCAGTTCCCCGGGCTACCATTCTAGCGATGAGCAGTTCTTC. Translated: CASSSPGYHSSDEQFF.

The CDR3 sequence: CASSLGTGPSYNEQFF. The CDR3 DNA reads TGTGCCAGCAGCTTAGGGACGGGACCCTCCTACAATGAGCAGTTCTTC. The J gene is TRBJ2-1, the V gene TRBV7-9, with D perhaps matching TRBD1 or TRBD2 (5 bases each). The V end lost 1 base, the J end lost 0 bases, and 10 bases lay between the germline ends. Germline lookup yields CDR1 SEHNR and CDR2 FQNEAQ (reference sequence). There are 16 residues in the CDR3.

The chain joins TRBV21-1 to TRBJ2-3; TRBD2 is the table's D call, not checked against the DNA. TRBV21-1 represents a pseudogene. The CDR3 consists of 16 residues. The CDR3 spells CASSKTTPSYTDTQYF. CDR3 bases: TGTGCCAGCAGCAAGACTACCCCTTCATACACAGATACGCAGTATTTT.

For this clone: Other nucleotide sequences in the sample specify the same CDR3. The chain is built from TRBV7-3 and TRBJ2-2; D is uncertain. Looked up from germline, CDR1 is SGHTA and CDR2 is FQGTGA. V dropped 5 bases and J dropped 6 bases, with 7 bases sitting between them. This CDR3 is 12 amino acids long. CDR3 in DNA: TGTGCCAGCAGCCCCGGCCCCGGGGAGCTGTTTTTT. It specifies CASSPGPGELFF.

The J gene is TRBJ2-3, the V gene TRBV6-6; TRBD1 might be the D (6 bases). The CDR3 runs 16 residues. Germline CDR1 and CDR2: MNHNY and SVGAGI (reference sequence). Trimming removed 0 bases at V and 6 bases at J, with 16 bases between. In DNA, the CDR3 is TGTGCCAGCAGTTACTCGAGCGACCAGGGGCGGGATACGCAGTATTTT. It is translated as CASSYSSDQGRDTQYF.

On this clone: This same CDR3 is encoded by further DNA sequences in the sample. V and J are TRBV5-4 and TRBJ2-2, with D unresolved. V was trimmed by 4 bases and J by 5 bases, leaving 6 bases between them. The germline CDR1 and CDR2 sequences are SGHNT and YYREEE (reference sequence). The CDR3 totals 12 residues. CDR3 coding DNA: TGTGCCAGCAGCCTCTTAACCGGGGAGCTGTTTTTT. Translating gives CASSLLTGELFF. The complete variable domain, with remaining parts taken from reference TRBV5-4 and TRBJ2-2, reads ETGVTQSPTHLIKTRGQQVTLRCSSQSGHNTVSWYQQALGQGPQFIFQYYREEENGRGNFPPRFSGLQFPNYSSELNVNALELDDSALYLCASSLLTGELFFGEGSRLTVL.

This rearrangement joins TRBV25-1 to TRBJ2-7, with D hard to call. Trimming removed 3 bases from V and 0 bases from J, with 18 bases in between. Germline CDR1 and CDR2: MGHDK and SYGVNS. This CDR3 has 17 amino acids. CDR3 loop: CASSDTSRAASSYEQYF. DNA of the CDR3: TGTGCCAGCAGTGACACCTCCCGCGCGGCTAGCTCCTACGAGCAGTACTTC.

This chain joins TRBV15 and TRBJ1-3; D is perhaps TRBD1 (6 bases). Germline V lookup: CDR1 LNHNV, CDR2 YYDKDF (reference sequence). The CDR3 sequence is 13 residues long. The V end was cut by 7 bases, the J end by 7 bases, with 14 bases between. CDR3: CATTQGGGNTIYF. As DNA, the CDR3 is TGTGCCACCACACAGGGAGGGGGGAACACCATATATTTT.

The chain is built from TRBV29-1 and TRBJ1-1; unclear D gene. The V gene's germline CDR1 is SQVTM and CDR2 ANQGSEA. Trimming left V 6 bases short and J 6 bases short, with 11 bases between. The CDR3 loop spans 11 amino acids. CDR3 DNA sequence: TGCAGCGTCAGAAGCGTCGCTGAAGCTTTCTTT. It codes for CSVRSVAEAFF.